This is a list of T cell receptor beta chains from one sample in a study of blood T cell repertoires in COVID-19. Clones were sequenced by immunoSEQ multiplex PCR, and TCRdb holds only the in-frame ones, with some missing. Of about 280,000 clones in the sample, around 90% are singletons; the top ten hold around 2%. The sequencing sample was made of PBMCs or T cells enriched from blood (not recorded which). The receptors shown here come from a woman between 55 and 75 years old in a cohort exposed to, infected with or recovered from COVID-19 (not recorded which). Both conserved end residues are part of each CDR3. Each record gives: CDR3 protein, D gene, V gene, J gene. D genes are given only for firm matches.

CDR3aa: CASSGDSRSGNTIYF
d_gene: .
v_gene: TRBV5-1
j_gene: TRBJ1-3

CDR3aa: CASSYGGARAEQYF
d_gene: .
v_gene: TRBV7-3
j_gene: TRBJ2-7

CDR3aa: CATIQTAHLTEAFF
d_gene: .
v_gene: TRBV6-5
j_gene: TRBJ1-1

CDR3aa: CAISEMTSYEQYF
d_gene: .
v_gene: TRBV10-3
j_gene: TRBJ2-7

CDR3aa: CASRRTGVAYNEQFF
d_gene: TRBD1
v_gene: TRBV19
j_gene: TRBJ2-1

CDR3aa: CASTTGRDGELFF
d_gene: .
v_gene: TRBV9
j_gene: TRBJ2-2

CDR3aa: CASSLTGLAGEVTDTQYF
d_gene: TRBD2
v_gene: TRBV7-3
j_gene: TRBJ2-3

CDR3aa: CASSEKFVTGGYTF
d_gene: .
v_gene: TRBV6-1
j_gene: TRBJ1-2

CDR3aa: CASSFTGGNEKLFF
d_gene: TRBD1
v_gene: TRBV5-1
j_gene: TRBJ1-4

CDR3aa: CASSHDPLAGTNTGELFF
d_gene: TRBD2
v_gene: TRBV9
j_gene: TRBJ2-2

CDR3aa: CASSQDLGGSHSGNTIYF
d_gene: .
v_gene: TRBV4-3
j_gene: TRBJ1-3

CDR3aa: CASSKATGGDYGYTF
d_gene: TRBD1
v_gene: TRBV7-3
j_gene: TRBJ1-2

CDR3aa: CASRQGIYEQYF
d_gene: .
v_gene: TRBV28
j_gene: TRBJ2-7

CDR3aa: CAWSPQETQYF
d_gene: .
v_gene: TRBV30
j_gene: TRBJ2-5

CDR3aa: CASSLDRGEHNEQFF
d_gene: TRBD1
v_gene: TRBV7-2
j_gene: TRBJ2-1

CDR3aa: CATSDAGGGYNEQFF
d_gene: TRBD1
v_gene: TRBV24-1
j_gene: TRBJ2-1

CDR3aa: CASSLNPGLGYEQYF
d_gene: TRBD2
v_gene: TRBV7-6
j_gene: TRBJ2-7

CDR3aa: CASSPGTSDYNEQFF
d_gene: TRBD2
v_gene: TRBV5-1
j_gene: TRBJ2-1

CDR3aa: CASSSDREGNEQFF
d_gene: TRBD1
v_gene: TRBV11-2
j_gene: TRBJ2-1

CDR3aa: CASSPGTGDFQPQHF
d_gene: TRBD1
v_gene: TRBV19
j_gene: TRBJ1-5

CDR3aa: CASSVEAGLYNEQFF
d_gene: .
v_gene: TRBV9
j_gene: TRBJ2-1

CDR3aa: CATMLPSGSTTDTQYF
d_gene: TRBD2
v_gene: TRBV24-1
j_gene: TRBJ2-3

CDR3aa: CASRENVNQPQHF
d_gene: .
v_gene: TRBV27
j_gene: TRBJ1-5

CDR3aa: CANSTGGYGGELFF
d_gene: TRBD2
v_gene: TRBV3-1/TRBV3-2
j_gene: TRBJ2-2

CDR3aa: CAITLTNTGELFF
d_gene: .
v_gene: TRBV10-3
j_gene: TRBJ2-2

CDR3aa: CASSLTSPTGTSGYEQYF
d_gene: TRBD2
v_gene: TRBV27
j_gene: TRBJ2-7

CDR3aa: CASSLIVSTGTYEQYF
d_gene: TRBD1
v_gene: TRBV11-2
j_gene: TRBJ2-7

CDR3aa: CASSQGAGGPHEQFF
d_gene: TRBD2
v_gene: TRBV3-1/TRBV3-2
j_gene: TRBJ2-1

CDR3aa: CASSSIRDIGLALRYEQYF
d_gene: TRBD2
v_gene: TRBV28
j_gene: TRBJ2-7

CDR3aa: CASSFGTGRGGYTF
d_gene: TRBD1
v_gene: TRBV27
j_gene: TRBJ1-2

CDR3aa: CASSLYGEQYF
d_gene: .
v_gene: TRBV7-9
j_gene: TRBJ2-7

CDR3aa: CASSQGGLAADTQYF
d_gene: TRBD2
v_gene: TRBV4-2
j_gene: TRBJ2-3

CDR3aa: CSVQWTGDEQYF
d_gene: TRBD1
v_gene: TRBV29-1
j_gene: TRBJ2-7

CDR3aa: CASGVLAGEETQYF
d_gene: .
v_gene: TRBV5-1
j_gene: TRBJ2-5

CDR3aa: CASSQTGGDEAFF
d_gene: TRBD1
v_gene: TRBV5-1
j_gene: TRBJ1-1

CDR3aa: CASSLTGGTDTQYF
d_gene: TRBD1
v_gene: TRBV11-2
j_gene: TRBJ2-3

CDR3aa: CASSLVTHTYEQYF
d_gene: .
v_gene: TRBV5-1
j_gene: TRBJ2-7

CDR3aa: CASSPTGTGGFSPLHF
d_gene: TRBD1
v_gene: TRBV18
j_gene: TRBJ1-6

CDR3aa: CASSLGGTGYNEQFF
d_gene: .
v_gene: TRBV28
j_gene: TRBJ2-1

CDR3aa: CASRAGTSTDTQYF
d_gene: .
v_gene: TRBV6-5
j_gene: TRBJ2-3

CDR3aa: CASVIAGGPADTQYF
d_gene: TRBD2
v_gene: TRBV5-4
j_gene: TRBJ2-3

CDR3aa: CASSTAWRRNNYGYTF
d_gene: .
v_gene: TRBV19
j_gene: TRBJ1-2

CDR3aa: CASSSDRGLTEAFF
d_gene: TRBD1
v_gene: TRBV5-1
j_gene: TRBJ1-1

CDR3aa: CASSLRHGSLTDTQYF
d_gene: .
v_gene: TRBV11-3
j_gene: TRBJ2-3

CDR3aa: CASSLAGQGATNEKLFF
d_gene: TRBD1
v_gene: TRBV7-8
j_gene: TRBJ1-4

CDR3aa: CASSQREGLYEQYF
d_gene: TRBD2
v_gene: TRBV4-1
j_gene: TRBJ2-7

CDR3aa: CASSPQTSGKGETQYF
d_gene: TRBD2
v_gene: TRBV18
j_gene: TRBJ2-5